The TCR beta chain described here comes from a study of cytomegalovirus exposure and HLA in healthy donors (dated by TCRdb to 2017 to 2019). About the full investigation: An earlier analysis of a few hundred of the donors reported approximately 280 Gb of sequence data and roughly 120 million unique TCR beta sequences obtained from roughly 180 million T cells. An early release covering around 630 HLA-typed donors comprised 250 to 350 gigabases of sequencing data and roughly 85 million unique TCR sequences. Among the approximately 400 genotyped donors, around 81% belonged to the genetic ancestry cluster associated with self-reported Caucasian donors. The study aimed to test whether cataloging public T cell receptors could reveal signatures of past pathogen exposure. Using immunosequencing, the study profiled T cell repertoires from 550 to 750 subjects and related those repertoires to cytomegalovirus serostatus. Along with the roughly 670-subject first cohort, a separate validation cohort of over 90 different subjects was used. High-throughput TCR immunosequencing, statistical association of individual TCRs with disease status, and machine learning were combined to predict cytomegalovirus infection status. To study patterns of TCR occurrence, a later analysis re-analyzed previously published TCR beta repertoires from around 700 donors and added high-resolution HLA genotyping. Rather than drawing on any new phenotypic data, the later analysis identified candidate immune exposures from TCR beta sequences and the way those sequences occurred across donors. To decide whether each TCR beta V gene segment behaved as functional or pseudogenic, an earlier analysis of some 540 of the donors relied on high-throughput TCR beta sequencing. Donor age, sex, ethnicity and CMV serostatus were compiled alongside the repertoire data. A later genetic analysis used genome-wide SNP genotypes for about 65% of the 666 donors, treating that subset as a discovery cohort. All discovery cohort repertoires had been generated using a single sequencing platform. HLA typing covered class I and class II loci at four-digit resolution. Typing coverage varied by locus: about 629-640 donors for A, B, C, DRB1 and DQB1; 500 to 550 for DQA1; 606 for DPA1; roughly 470 for DPB1. A few DR-DQ haplotypes were handled as single units for association and clustering because linkage in the cohort was strong. Among about 390 genotyped donors of the cohort, an average of 235,054 unique TCR beta nucleotide sequences were sequenced per donor, 15% to 20% of them non-productive. Findings and caveats that apply to the study as a whole: The study gave a list of about 170 TCR beta chains associated with cytomegalovirus. Linkage disequilibrium might explain the correlated functional status among segregating V segments, but an unknown experimental factor could not be excluded. Three of the identified cytomegalovirus-associated TCR beta chains were confirmed in vitro to be specific for cytomegalovirus antigens. A later analysis found that TCR association rates varied across HLA loci, with DRB1 alleles showing the most associated TCRs and HLA-C alleles the fewest. Approximately 18 rarely observed V segments, including chromosome 9 orphons, were excluded from the earlier analysis of about 500 of the donors because counts were too low. In both the original and validation cohorts, the classifier was reported to diagnose cytomegalovirus status with high specificity and sensitivity. A later analysis reported that several top co-occurrence clusters appeared linked to parvovirus B19, influenza, CMV and Epstein-Barr virus. A later analysis found that most CMV-associated TCR beta chains appeared HLA-restricted, with HLA associations seemingly driven largely by CMV exposure. A further reported finding was that TCR beta sequences accurately predicted the HLA-A and HLA-B alleles for most subjects in the first cohort. Because HLA typing was missing for some donors at each locus, association tests included only the typed subset. Some IMGT-functional V segments, including TRBV6-2 and TRBV6-3, could not be told apart with the 87-base-pair reads, so those segments were excluded. The cohort was sequenced for TCR beta chains only, and without alpha or paired-chain data the features that could be detected were limited. Compared with the roughly 600-donor mean, donors in an Asian-associated ancestry cluster had fewer N-insertions in productive TCRs, according to a later genetic analysis. When HLA alleles, especially DR and DQ, strongly co-occurred, TCR associations were difficult to assign to individual alleles. For the cohort, immune exposure information was limited to CMV serostatus. Compared with equally common non-associated chains, HLA-associated TCR beta chains in a later analysis were more clonally expanded and had lower generation probabilities. An association between a missense DCLRE1C variant and V-gene and J-gene trimming of TCR beta chains was found in a later genetic analysis and replicated in an independent cohort. Roughly uniform sequencing depth across donors was assumed in presence/absence analyses, although this assumption may not hold. In an earlier analysis of about 550 of the donors, most TCR beta V segments were observed in productive rearrangements about 90% or about 30% of the time, broadly matching IMGT annotations. Most TCR sequences were seen in very few donors, while some public TCRs were found in many individuals. The sequencing pipeline was judged likely to have produced a cluster of highly shared sequence variants as a technical artifact. Specific HLA alleles were associated with roughly 16,000 TCR beta sequences at a false discovery rate of 0.05 in a later analysis. The authors suggested that the approach could potentially be generalized to other disease states and immunological phenotypes.

The library was prepared using the immunoSEQ multiplex PCR assay. For the multiplex PCR, a mixture combining 60 forward primers for TCR Vbeta segments and 13 reverse primers for TCR Jbeta segments was used. The CDR3 region of rearranged TCR beta genes was amplified from genomic DNA with a multiplex PCR assay. On the Illumina HiSeq System, the amplified TCR beta libraries were sequenced as 87-base-pair reads. The study's processing was this. In a later analysis, some 80 million unique TCR beta chains were counted across the 500 to 850 repertoires, and approximately 9.9 million of these chains were shared by at least two donors. To remove PCR and sequencing errors, raw reads were error-corrected and collapsed into unique sequences using a nearest-neighbor algorithm that merged closely related sequences. V, D and J gene segments were assigned by aligning CDR3 sequences to IMGT reference sequences. For a sequence to be retained, a match of at least six nucleotides was required to both a V gene segment and a J gene segment. Rearrangements were classified as productive when the CDR3 lacked stop codons and remained in frame with V and J, and all other rearrangements were classified as non-productive. Following IMGT convention, CDR3 was defined as the stretch from the second conserved V-encoded cysteine to the conserved J-encoded phenylalanine. The earlier analysis of about 570 of the donors excluded any sequence lacking an unambiguous match to a single V gene segment. An earlier analysis of some 610 of the donors called V segments functional above 56.7% productive rearrangements and segregating when the between-donor standard deviation exceeded 5%. A statistical classification framework was built to diagnose cytomegalovirus status from the catalog of TCR beta chain sequences. V and J gene assignment, in a later analysis, came from comparing TCR nucleotide sequences with IMGT/GENE-DB human TR gene sequences. A later analysis assigned CDR3 sequences and most-parsimonious VDJ recombination scenarios with the TCRdist pipeline. A later analysis defined each TCR beta chain by its CDR3 amino acid sequence plus V-gene family, and excluded reads lacking a unique V-gene family. A later analysis removed 550 to 650 highly shared, low-generation-probability nucleotide sequences to deal with suspected cross-contamination and a sequencing artifact. A later analysis calculated a clonal expansion index for each public chain from normalized within-repertoire ranks of inferred template counts. Generation probabilities in a later analysis came from a VDJ recombination model fitted to out-of-frame rearrangements, and those results were checked against IGoR. Hypergeometric tests were used in a later analysis to score TCR-TCR, TCR-HLA and TCR-CMV co-occurrence, with a repertoire-size bias correction applied to the TCR pairs. To estimate false discovery rates, a later analysis permuted the HLA or CMV assignments 20 times. In a later analysis, co-occurring TCRs were grouped with DBSCAN, and TCRdist sequence similarity was added when clustering was performed within HLA-allele-positive subsets. Repertoires with fewer than 30,000 or more than 120,000 public chains were left out of co-occurrence clustering, as were roughly five repertoires with anomalous nucleotide sharing. TCRdb provides this immuneACCESS table in a form limited to in-frame rearrangements. Some clones are lacking; in checked studies, under half of them reflect an unresolved V gene, and why the rest are absent is not known. From that table come the V and J calls and clone size; the DNA was used to work out D and trimming. This sample comprises approximately 130,000 clones, about four fifths of them detected only once. The ten largest account for roughly 0.99% of the sample.

This clone was recorded only once. What this receptor recognizes is not known. Base qualities are not at hand, and no much larger clone is one base apart. The cohort was made up of roughly 670 healthy bone marrow donors. All cohort members were sampled while nominally healthy, although unrecorded immune exposures were likely present. The donor was CMV seronegative and belonged to the group of 352 seronegative cohort members. A peripheral blood sample was provided by each donor, and peripheral blood mononuclear cells were used for TCR beta sequencing. Genomic DNA extraction from the blood cell samples was performed with the Qiagen DNeasy Blood Extraction Kit. The CDR3 has 15 amino acids, counting the end cysteine and phenylalanine. CDR3 DNA is the only sequence kept; it has 45 bases, read in frame from the first base. The germline V end is reduced by 0 bases and the J end by 9 bases; junction bases left unmatched: 3. The germline V gene gives CDR1 as SGDLS and CDR2 as YYNGEE.

The TCR originated in a male donor in good health and CMV-seronegative. Sequences were obtained from PBMCs. The sequence is built from TRBV9 and TRBJ2-1; a stretch of 13 junction bases matches TRBD2. The DNA reads TGTGCCAGCAGCGTAGAGACTAGCGGGGGGAGTGAGCAGTTCTTC. Its protein reads: CASSVETSGGSEQFF.